This is a list of T cell receptor beta chains from one sample in a study of T-cell reconstitution after alpha-beta-depleted transplantation in children. TCRdb ran MiXCR on the PCR reads and lists one entry per CDR3 protein. The sample lists 450,000 to 550,000 distinct CDR3 sequences; over 10% were seen once. The sample was PBMCs, mostly from graft donor cells, taken 180 days after TCRalphabeta/CD19-depleted stem cell transplant. The receptors come from a female patient aged 2-9 years who had a stem cell transplant for aplastic anemia, so the T cells may come from the graft donor. The CDR3 runs from the conserved cysteine through the conserved F or W. The D gene is left open where the match is weak. Size values are once, few and many counts, or a class for expanded clones, and some rows have none.

>TRBV28|.|TRBD1|TRBJ2-4
TGTGCCAGCAGTCGACAGGGGCCAGCCAAAAACATTCAGTACTTC
CASSRQGPAKNIQYF
>TRBV11-2|.|TRBD1|TRBJ2-7
TGTGCCAGCAGCTTAGTGGGGATAAGGGACAGGCTATCCTACGAGCAGTACTTC
CASSLVGIRDRLSYEQYF
>TRBV5-1|few|TRBD2|TRBJ2-1
TGCGCCAGCAGCCTCCGGGCTAGCGGGAGCAATGAGCAGTTCTTC
CASSLRASGSNEQFF
>TRBV15|.|TRBD1|TRBJ1-2
TGTGCCACCAGCAGAGAGACCAGGACAGGGAATGGCTACACCTTC
CATSRETRTGNGYTF
>TRBV7-9|.|.|TRBJ2-1
TGTGCCAGCAGCTCTCTAGCGACCAATGAGCAGTTCTTC
CASSSLATNEQFF
>TRBV4-1|many|TRBD1|TRBJ1-1
TGCGCCAGCAGCCTCGACAGGGGCACTGAAGCTTTCTTT
CASSLDRGTEAFF
>TRBV7-3|few|TRBD2|TRBJ2-2
TGTGCCAGCAGCTCAACTCCGGGACTAGCGAACACCGGGGAGCTGTTTTTT
CASSSTPGLANTGELFF
>TRBV4-3|.|.|TRBJ2-5
TGCGCCAGCAGCCAAGTTGACAGGGAGACCCAGTACTTC
CASSQVDRETQYF
>TRBV5-5|few|.|TRBJ1-2
TGTGCCAGCAGCTTGACTCACACCGTTGACGGCTACACCTTC
CASSLTHTVDGYTF
>TRBV12-3/TRBV12-4|.|TRBD1|TRBJ2-7
TGTGCCAGCAGCTTTAGGGGGCGCAGGGGCGAGCAGTACTTC
CASSFRGRRGEQYF
>TRBV6-2/TRBV6-3|.|TRBD2|TRBJ2-1
TGTGCCATCAGTTCCCTAGCGGGAGGGCCGAGCTCCTACAATGAGCAGTTCTTC
CAISSLAGGPSSYNEQFF
>TRBV9|few|.|TRBJ1-5
TGTGCCAGCAGCGTAGGAACAGGTGCCTATAGCAATCAGCCCCAGCATTTT
CASSVGTGAYSNQPQHF
>TRBV12-3/TRBV12-4|few|.|TRBJ1-5
TGTGCCAGCAGTACCGGTGGTAATCAGCCCCAGCATTTT
CASSTGGNQPQHF
>TRBV14|.|TRBD1|TRBJ2-1
TGTGCCAGCAGCGGAGGACAGGTCAATGAGCAGTTCTTC
CASSGGQVNEQFF
>TRBV30|.|.|TRBJ2-1
TGTGCCTGGAGTGTAGTACTTTCCCTTTACAATGAGCAGTTCTTC
CAWSVVLSLYNEQFF
>TRBV29-1|many|.|TRBJ1-4
TGCAGCGTTGGGGCGAGGGATAAAATCAATGAAAAACTGTTTTTT
CSVGARDKINEKLFF
>TRBV4-3|.|TRBD1|TRBJ2-5
TGCGCCAGCAGCCAAGATCGGCTACAGGGGGAGGAGACCCAGTACTTC
CASSQDRLQGEETQYF
>TRBV7-3|.|TRBD2|TRBJ2-3
TGTGCCAGCAGCTTAATCGCTCGGGGTGGGACTAGCGGGTACCGAAGCACAGATACGCAGTATTTT
CASSLIARGGTSGYRSTDTQYF
>TRBV19|.|.|TRBJ2-3
TGTGCCAGTAGTATAGTCAGGGGGGCCGATACGCAGTATTTT
CASSIVRGADTQYF
>TRBV15|many|TRBD2|TRBJ2-1
TGTGCCACCAGCAGAGTAGCGGGAGGAAGGACAAATGAGCAGTTCTTC
CATSRVAGGRTNEQFF
>TRBV20-1|.|.|TRBJ2-1
TGCAGTGCTAGAGACCGGGGCGCTTCCTACAATGAGCAGTTCTTC
CSARDRGASYNEQFF
>TRBV6-2/TRBV6-3|few|.|TRBJ2-6
TGTGCCAGCAGTTACGGCACCTCTGGGGCCAACGTCCTGACTTTC
CASSYGTSGANVLTF
>TRBV29-1|.|.|TRBJ2-3
TGCAGCGCCGGGCTAGCGCCGGAATATACGCAGTATTTT
CSAGLAPEYTQYF
>TRBV4-2|.|.|TRBJ2-7
TGTGCCAGCAGCCTGTCAGGAGGACAGACCTCCTACGAGCAGTACTTC
CASSLSGGQTSYEQYF